One T cell receptor (beta chain) is described in this entry. No count is logged; frequency rates this clone as medium-sized (0.01 to 0.1%). Its target antigen remains unknown. The read halts 3 residues ahead of the CDR3 end, with the missing end drawn from the germline J gene. Counted from cysteine to phenylalanine, this CDR3 has 14 amino acids. Sequencing covers 33 bases of the CDR3, shown here with the frame starting at base 1. The germline V gene encodes CDR1 ENHRY and CDR2 SYGVKD. Cut back by 2 bases and 4 bases, the V and J ends lie 11 bases apart. TCR beta CDR3 regions were amplified by multiplex PCR using the immunoSEQ assay from an average of roughly 1,100 ng genomic DNA per sample. Primer bias was corrected in the assay by using a complete synthetic TCR repertoire to establish an amplification baseline. Amplicons were sequenced on the Illumina platform. As for the original processing: Sequences were error-corrected by clustering with frequency ratios and a modified nearest-neighbor algorithm, then analyzed in the immunoSEQ Analyzer with IMGT gene definitions. TCR richness and evenness were averaged over 20 rarefaction repeats at each rarefaction depth, excluding samples with fewer sequences than the depth. Wilcoxon rank sum tests with FDR correction were used to compare V, D and J gene relative abundances between the groups. An intraclass correlation of around 96% for TCR richness and an average of 76.4% across 66 gene segments were obtained from the blinded duplicates. What TCRdb holds here is the immuneACCESS table cut down to in-frame rearrangements. Part of the clones is not present; checked against another copy, under half of the missing clones reflect an unresolved V gene, and the others are unexplained. Clone size and the V and J calls come from that table; the DNA yielded D and trimming. The sample's clone listing holds tens of thousands of clones. 5.5% to 8% of the sample belongs to the ten largest clones.

These data originate in a study of T cells in women clearing cervical HPV infection (dated by TCRdb to between 2017 and 2018). General notes on the study: Cases were roughly 24 women with histologically confirmed HPV16-related CIN3 or worse, including a couple of invasive cancers. Quality controls consisted of five blinded duplicates per group, for a total of approximately 60 samples made up of about 50 participants and about ten replicates. Case blood was taken at the visit when the lesion was first identified, whereas control blood was taken when infection was no longer detected. For cases, a median interval of approximately 140 days, with an interquartile range of about 90 to 200 days, was observed between lesion detection and blood sampling. A median age of nearly 35 years was observed in cases versus under 40 in controls, and no significant differences in baseline characteristics were found. Cases and controls were matched on age within five years and on year of sample collection. The controls were about 26 women whose single incident HPV16 infection cleared within 12 months with no development of precancer or cancer. The parent cohort enrolled approximately 9,200 women aged 18 or older in Guanacaste, Costa Rica, during about 1992 to 1994 and followed them for more than 6 years. HLA typing was available for only a few women, so HLA type could not be excluded as a confounder. Nested within Costa Rica's Guanacaste HPV Natural History Study, an exploratory proof-of-principle case-control study compared TCR repertoires across cervical HPV16 outcomes. Study-level results and caveats: Across sequencing depths, CIN3+ cases showed significantly higher TCR repertoire richness than controls, but evenness did not differ between the groups. Cases were distinguished from controls with an estimated AUC of roughly 0.81 by random forest classifiers combining richness and V gene abundances. Because the number of T cells in each sample was unknown, differences in richness could reflect differing T-cell content rather than repertoire biology. Lower TRBV6-7 relative abundance was observed in cases than in controls (approximately 0.1% versus 0.16%; Bonferroni P = 0.0008). Because of the cross-sectional design, the study could not determine whether the associations came before infection or resulted from infection, and neither effector/memory subsets nor HPV-specific T cells were isolated.

Every participant had a single incident cervical HPV16 infection, and prevalent HPV16 infections were excluded. Cervical HPV DNA was detected by MY09/MY11 PCR, and genotyping was performed by dot-blot hybridization. Approximately 15 mL of heparinized blood was centrifuged, after which the buffy coat was aliquoted, frozen at -30 degrees C, and then stored at -80 degrees C. Genomic DNA was extracted from buffy coat specimens using QIAGEN kits. This TCR came from a woman aged 18 to 75 with a cervical HPV16 infection that either progressed to CIN3+ or cleared (not recorded which). Sample: blood buffy coat. The V gene is TRBV10-3 and the J gene is TRBJ2-5; D gene: possibly TRBD1, on 6 matching bases. Partial CDR3 DNA: TGTGCCATCAGTGAGGACCGGGACATAGAGACC. Translation gives CAISEDRDIET. The CDR3 reads in full as CAISEDRDIETQYF.